Listed below are T cell receptor beta chains from one sample, sequenced in a study of cytomegalovirus exposure and HLA in healthy donors. Clones were read by immunoSEQ multiplex PCR, and TCRdb kept only the in-frame ones, dropping some. The profile shows some 120,000 clones, 77% of them singletons. Sequencing was carried out using PBMCs. These receptors came from a woman between 40 and 55 years old in good health and CMV-seropositive. Both conserved end residues are trimmed from each CDR3. The order of the fields is clone size, J gene, V gene, CDR3 protein. Only some rows state a clone size, as once, few, many or a class for expanded clones.

size: few; J: TRBJ2-7; V: TRBV29-1; CDR3: SVVTGVDEQY
size: .; J: TRBJ1-2; V: TRBV7-8; CDR3: ASSPDRGSGYT
size: .; J: TRBJ2-3; V: TRBV29-1; CDR3: SVGLAAHTQY
size: .; J: TRBJ2-7; V: TRBV5-4; CDR3: ASSSGTTLQYEQY
size: once; J: TRBJ2-2; V: TRBV10-3; CDR3: AISERGSGRNHGELF
size: .; J: TRBJ2-5; V: TRBV30; CDR3: AWSVAGGLQETQY
size: .; J: TRBJ1-5; V: TRBV5-5; CDR3: ASSLVPGRVGNQPQH
size: few; J: TRBJ2-7; V: TRBV15; CDR3: ATSRGTENYEQY
size: .; J: TRBJ2-1; V: TRBV6-5; CDR3: ASSYRTGDYNEQF
size: .; J: TRBJ2-6; V: TRBV2; CDR3: ASSYLGGGTTGANVLT
size: few; J: TRBJ2-1; V: TRBV7-9; CDR3: ASSLMNEQF
size: .; J: TRBJ1-2; V: TRBV28; CDR3: ASSFPGGGGYGYT
size: once; J: TRBJ2-5; V: TRBV2; CDR3: ASRGGGRAQY